This T cell receptor (beta chain) was retrieved from a study of regulatory T cells in long-lasting Graves disease. Trimming removed 4 bases from V and 4 bases from J; junction bases left unmatched: 9. The CDR3 runs to 15 residues. Germline loops: CDR1 SGHRS, CDR2 YFSETQ. Time point defined: persistent/refractory GD, antithyroid drugs over 5 years with positive TRAb. The TCR library was made from RNA that had been extracted from PBMCs in TRIzol. Building of the TCR beta libraries involved iRepertoire HTBI primers and Arm-PCR of CDR3 regions. TCRdb independently ran MiXCR on the multiplex PCR reads; one entry per CDR3 protein. The sample has a few hundred thousand distinct CDR3 sequences, around 22% seen once.

The sequenced sample was peripheral blood mononuclear cells (PBMCs), obtained when the disease was refractory, from a patient treated with antithyroid drugs. The chain couples TRBV5-1 to TRBJ2-7; 9 bases map to TRBD1. The clonotype comes from a female donor with Graves disease. In nucleotides, the CDR3 is TGCGCCAGCAGCCAGTCCGGGACAGGGATGTACGAGCAGTACTTC. Translated: CASSQSGTGMYEQYF.